This T cell receptor beta chain was identified during a study of cytomegalovirus exposure and HLA in healthy donors (dated by TCRdb to about 2017). Study-wide context: An earlier analysis of several hundred of the donors reported about 280 Gb of sequence data and roughly 120 million unique TCR beta sequences obtained from about 179 million T cells. The study aimed to test whether signatures of past pathogen exposure could be identified by cataloging public T cell receptors. The later analysis used no new phenotypic data to find candidate immune exposures, relying instead on TCR beta sequences and their occurrence across donors. Genome-wide SNP genotypes for about 60% of the roughly 700 donors were used in a later genetic analysis, which treated that subset as a discovery cohort. Typing coverage varied by locus: roughly 629-640 donors for A, B, C, DRB1 and DQB1; 522 for DQA1; about 600 for DPA1; under 490 for DPB1. Because of strong linkage in the cohort, five DR-DQ haplotypes were treated as single units for association and clustering. An early release covering roughly 600 HLA-typed donors comprised approximately 300 gigabases of sequencing data and roughly 85 million unique TCR sequences. Class I and class II HLA loci were covered by the typing at four-digit resolution. Using immunosequencing, the study profiled T cell repertoires from about 610 subjects and related those repertoires to cytomegalovirus serostatus. Among 300 to 500 genotyped donors of the cohort, an average of approximately 200,000 unique TCR beta nucleotide sequences was sequenced per donor, of which roughly 18% were non-productive. To decide whether each TCR beta V gene segment behaved as functional or pseudogenic, an earlier analysis of approximately 600 of the donors relied on high-throughput TCR beta sequencing. All discovery cohort repertoires had been generated on a single sequencing platform. Of the roughly 400 genotyped donors, 80% to 90% were placed in the genetic ancestry cluster associated with self-reported Caucasian donors. Donor age, sex, ethnicity and CMV serostatus were compiled alongside the repertoire data. To predict cytomegalovirus infection status, the study brought together high-throughput TCR immunosequencing, statistical association of individual TCRs with disease status, and machine learning. A later analysis re-analyzed previously published TCR beta repertoires from 666 donors and added high-resolution HLA genotyping to study TCR occurrence patterns. A separate validation cohort of over 95 different subjects was used in addition to the approximately 640-subject first cohort.

Including cysteine and phenylalanine, the CDR3 has 15 amino acids. CDR3 DNA is the only sequence kept; it has 45 bases, read in frame from the first base. At the junction V is shortened by 3 bases and J by 8 bases; bases outside the gene matches: 4. From the germline V gene, CDR1 is LGHNA and CDR2 is YNFKEQ. In total, over 600 healthy bone marrow donors made up the cohort. At the time of sampling, all cohort members were nominally healthy, though unrecorded immune exposures were likely present. The donor tested CMV seronegative, placing the donor among the 300 to 400 seronegative members of the cohort. Each donor provided a peripheral blood sample, and peripheral blood mononuclear cells were used for TCR beta sequencing. The Qiagen DNeasy Blood Extraction Kit was used to extract genomic DNA from the blood cell samples. Paper-wide results and their limitations: Across donors, most TCR sequences were observed very rarely, whereas some public TCRs were present in many individuals. In a later analysis, 16,951 TCR beta sequences were associated with specific HLA alleles at a false discovery rate of 0.05. In a later analysis, HLA-associated TCR beta chains were found to be more clonally expanded and to have lower generation probabilities than equally common non-associated chains. A later genetic analysis reported fewer N-insertions in productive TCRs among donors in an Asian-associated ancestry cluster than the 666-donor mean. An earlier analysis of around 540 of the donors showed that most TCR beta V segments appeared in productive rearrangements either about 87% or about 30% of the time, which broadly matched IMGT annotations. According to a later analysis, TCR association rates differed among HLA loci, with DRB1 alleles showing the most associated TCRs and HLA-C alleles showing the fewest. The presence/absence analyses assumed that sequencing depth was roughly uniform across donors, and that assumption may not be true. Several of the top co-occurrence clusters appeared to be linked to parvovirus B19, influenza, CMV and Epstein-Barr virus, according to a later analysis. A further reported finding was that TCR beta sequences accurately predicted the HLA-A and HLA-B alleles for most subjects in the first cohort. A cluster of highly shared sequence variants was judged likely to represent a technical artifact of the sequencing pipeline. Because HLA typing was missing for some donors at each locus, association tests included only the typed subset. Linkage disequilibrium might explain the correlated functional status among segregating V segments, but an unknown experimental factor could not be ruled out. In vitro tests confirmed that a few of the cytomegalovirus-associated TCR beta chains recognize cytomegalovirus antigens. Over 15 rarely observed V segments, including chromosome 9 orphons, were excluded from the earlier analysis of approximately 500 of the donors because counts were too low. Most CMV-associated TCR beta chains appeared to be HLA-restricted in a later analysis, and the HLA associations seemed to be driven largely by CMV exposure. When HLA alleles, especially DR and DQ, strongly co-occurred, TCR associations were difficult to assign to individual alleles. Only TCR beta chains were sequenced in this cohort, and the absence of alpha or paired-chain data limited detectable features. According to the authors, the approach could potentially be generalized to other disease states and immunological phenotypes. Some IMGT-functional V segments, including TRBV6-2 and TRBV6-3, could not be distinguished by the 87-base-pair reads and were therefore excluded. In both the original and validation cohorts, the classifier was reported to diagnose cytomegalovirus status with high specificity and sensitivity. An association between a missense DCLRE1C variant and V-gene and J-gene trimming of TCR beta chains was found in a later genetic analysis and replicated in an independent cohort. In the study, some 180 TCR beta chains were listed as associated with cytomegalovirus. The only immune exposure information available for the cohort was CMV serostatus.

With regard to this clone: Its antigen specificity is not known. Base qualities are not recorded, but no much larger clone differs from it by a single base.

The receptor library was made with the immunoSEQ multiplex PCR assay. A mixture of 60 forward primers for TCR Vbeta segments and 13 reverse primers for TCR Jbeta segments was used in the multiplex PCR. The CDR3 region of rearranged TCR beta genes was amplified from genomic DNA by a multiplex PCR assay. The Illumina HiSeq System was used to sequence the amplified TCR beta libraries as 87-base-pair reads. The original methods were these. A later analysis counted some 80 million unique TCR beta chains across the 690 or so repertoires, and around 12 million of these chains were shared by at least two donors. Raw reads were error-corrected and collapsed into unique sequences with a nearest-neighbor algorithm that merged closely related sequences to remove PCR and sequencing errors. Alignment of CDR3 sequences to IMGT reference sequences was used to assign V, D and J gene segments. For a sequence to be retained, at least a six-nucleotide match to both a V gene segment and a J gene segment was required. Rearrangements were called productive when the CDR3 lacked stop codons and stayed in frame with V and J; all others were non-productive. CDR3 was defined by IMGT convention, running from the second conserved V-encoded cysteine to the conserved J-encoded phenylalanine. In an earlier analysis of 550 to 650 of the donors, sequences lacking an unambiguous match to a single V gene segment were excluded. An earlier analysis of several hundred of the donors called V segments functional above 56.7% productive rearrangements and segregating when the between-donor standard deviation exceeded 5%. A statistical classification framework was built for diagnosing cytomegalovirus status from the catalog of TCR beta chain sequences. In a later analysis, V and J genes were assigned by comparing TCR nucleotide sequences against IMGT/GENE-DB human TR gene sequences. In a later analysis, CDR3 sequences and most-parsimonious VDJ recombination scenarios were assigned using the TCRdist pipeline. In a later analysis, each TCR beta chain was defined by its CDR3 amino acid sequence together with its V-gene family, and reads without a unique V-gene family were excluded. To address suspected cross-contamination and a sequencing artifact, a later analysis removed around 590 highly shared, low-generation-probability nucleotide sequences. In a later analysis, a clonal expansion index for each public chain was calculated from normalized within-repertoire ranks of inferred template counts. Generation probabilities in a later analysis came from a VDJ recombination model fitted to out-of-frame rearrangements, and those results were checked against IGoR. Hypergeometric tests were used in a later analysis to score TCR-TCR, TCR-HLA and TCR-CMV co-occurrence, with a repertoire-size bias correction applied to the TCR pairs. A later analysis estimated false discovery rates by permuting HLA or CMV assignments 20 times. A later analysis grouped co-occurring TCRs with DBSCAN, adding TCRdist sequence similarity when clustering within HLA-allele-positive subsets. For co-occurrence clustering, repertoires with fewer than 30,000 or more than 120,000 public chains were excluded, along with about five repertoires with anomalous nucleotide sharing. Imported from immuneACCESS, the table was reduced by TCRdb to in-frame sequences with V and J called. These copies leave out some clones; in studies compared against another copy, an unresolved V gene accounts for under half, and the cause of the remainder is not known. V and J calls and clone size are those listed in that table; D and trimming were worked out from the DNA. This sample holds about 130,000 clones; around 80% were observed only once. The ten top clones hold roughly 2% of the sample.

The receptor was derived from a man aged 50 to 59 in good health and CMV-seronegative. Sequenced: PBMCs. The receptor chain draws on TRBV4-2 and TRBJ1-4, and 12 junction bases match TRBD1. At the DNA level, the sequence is TGTGCCAGCAGCCACGCGGGACAGGGGGCGGAAAAACTGTTTTTT. Its protein reads: CASSHAGQGAEKLFF.